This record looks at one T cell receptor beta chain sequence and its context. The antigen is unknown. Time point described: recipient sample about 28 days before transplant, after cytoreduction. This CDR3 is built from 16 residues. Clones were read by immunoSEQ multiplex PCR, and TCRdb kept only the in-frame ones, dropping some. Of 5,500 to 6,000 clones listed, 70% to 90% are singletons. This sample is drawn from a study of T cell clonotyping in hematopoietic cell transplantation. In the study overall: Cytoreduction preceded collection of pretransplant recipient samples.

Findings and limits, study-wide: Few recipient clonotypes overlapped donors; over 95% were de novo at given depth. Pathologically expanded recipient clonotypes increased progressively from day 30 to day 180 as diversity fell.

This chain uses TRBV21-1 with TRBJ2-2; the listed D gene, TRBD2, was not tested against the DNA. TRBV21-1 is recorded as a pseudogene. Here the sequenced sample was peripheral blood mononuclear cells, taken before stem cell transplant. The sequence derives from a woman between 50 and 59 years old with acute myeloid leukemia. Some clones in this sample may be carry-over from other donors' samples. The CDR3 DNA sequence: TGTGCCAGTTCGGCTAGCGGGGGCCCTTACACCGGGGAGCTGTTTTTT. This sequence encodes CASSASGGPYTGELFF.